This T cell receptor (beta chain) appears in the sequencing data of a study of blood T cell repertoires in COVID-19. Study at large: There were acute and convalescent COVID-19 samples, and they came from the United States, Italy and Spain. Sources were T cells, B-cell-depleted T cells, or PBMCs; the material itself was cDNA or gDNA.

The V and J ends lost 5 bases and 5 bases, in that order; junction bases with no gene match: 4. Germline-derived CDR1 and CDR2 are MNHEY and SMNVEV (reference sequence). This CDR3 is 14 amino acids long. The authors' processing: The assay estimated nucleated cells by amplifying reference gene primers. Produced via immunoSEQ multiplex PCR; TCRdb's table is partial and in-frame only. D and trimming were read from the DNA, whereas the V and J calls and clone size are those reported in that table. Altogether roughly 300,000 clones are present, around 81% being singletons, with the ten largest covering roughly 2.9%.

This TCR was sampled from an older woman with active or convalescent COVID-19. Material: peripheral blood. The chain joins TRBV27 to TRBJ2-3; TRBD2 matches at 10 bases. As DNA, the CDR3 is TGTGCCAGCAGTAGCGGGGGGGCCAAAGATACGCAGTATTTT. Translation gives CASSSGGAKDTQYF.